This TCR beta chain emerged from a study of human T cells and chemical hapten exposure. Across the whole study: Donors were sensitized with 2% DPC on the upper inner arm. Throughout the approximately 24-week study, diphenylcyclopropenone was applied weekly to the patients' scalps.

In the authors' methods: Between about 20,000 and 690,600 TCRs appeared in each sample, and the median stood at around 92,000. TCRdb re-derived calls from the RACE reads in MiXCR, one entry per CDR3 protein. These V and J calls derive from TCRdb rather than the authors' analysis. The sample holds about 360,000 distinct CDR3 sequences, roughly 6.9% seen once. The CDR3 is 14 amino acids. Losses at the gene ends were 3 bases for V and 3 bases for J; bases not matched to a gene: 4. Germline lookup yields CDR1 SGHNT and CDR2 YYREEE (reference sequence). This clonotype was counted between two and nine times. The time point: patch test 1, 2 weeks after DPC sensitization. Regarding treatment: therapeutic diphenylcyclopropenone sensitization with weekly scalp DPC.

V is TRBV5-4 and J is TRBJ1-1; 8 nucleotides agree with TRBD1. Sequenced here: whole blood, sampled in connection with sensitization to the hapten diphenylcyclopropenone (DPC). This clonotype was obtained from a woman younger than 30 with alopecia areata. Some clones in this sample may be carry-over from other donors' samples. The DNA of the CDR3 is TGTGCCAGCAGCTCCCTGACAGGGGACACTGAAGCTTTCTTT. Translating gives CASSSLTGDTEAFF.